The clone carrying this TCR beta chain was seen ten or more times. The antigen is undetermined. Original data processing: A papillary thyroid cancer distant-metastasis classifier was built from CDR3 differences across clinicopathological groups. TCRdb used MiXCR to call clones anew from the PCR reads. TCRdb, not the original authors, processed these V and J calls. The sample has fewer than 100,000 clones; 15% are singletons. The sample belongs to a study of metastatic and nonmetastatic thyroid tumors. Study at large: From malignant and benign thyroid patients, repertoires in blood and in tumor or nodule tissue were compared.

All patients were untreated before thyroid surgery. Study-wide results and limits: Malignant thyroid tumors reportedly exceeded benign nodules significantly in TCR beta diversity, with the difference appearing in blood and tumor.

Trimming cost V 3 bases and J 8 bases, with 13 bases left between them. Germline-derived CDR1 and CDR2 are MNHEY and SMNVEV (reference sequence). The CDR3 spans 13 residues. The sequence came from a female donor with papillary thyroid cancer or a benign thyroid nodule (not recorded which). Some clones in this sample may be carry-over from other donors' samples. The sequencing sample was made of blood. This rearrangement joins TRBV27 to TRBJ1-2; no clear D. This CDR3 reads CASSLSTGLGYTF. In DNA form, the CDR3 reads TGTGCCAGCAGTTTGTCGACTGGGTTGGGCTACACCTTC.